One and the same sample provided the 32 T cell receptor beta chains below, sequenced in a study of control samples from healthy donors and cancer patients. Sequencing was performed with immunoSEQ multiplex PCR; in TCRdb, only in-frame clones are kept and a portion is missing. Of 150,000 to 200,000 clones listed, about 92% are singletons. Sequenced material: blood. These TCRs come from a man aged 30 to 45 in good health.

CDR3 protein: CASVDDRSAQTNYGYTF. As DNA, the CDR3 is TGTGCCAGTGTAGACGACAGGTCCGCTCAAACTAACTATGGCTACACCTTC. The chain uses TRBV19 and TRBJ1-2, with a weak D call TRBD1 (6 bases). Germline CDR1 and CDR2: LNHDA and SQIVND (reference sequence). V was cut by 8 bases and J by 0 bases, with 22 bases left in between. The CDR3 has 17 amino acids.

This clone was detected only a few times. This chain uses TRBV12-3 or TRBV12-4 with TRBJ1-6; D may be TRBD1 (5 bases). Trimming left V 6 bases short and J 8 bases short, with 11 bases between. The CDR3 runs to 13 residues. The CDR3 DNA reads TGTGCCAGCAGAAAGCTGGGGGATTCACCCCTCCACTTT. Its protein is CASRKLGDSPLHF.

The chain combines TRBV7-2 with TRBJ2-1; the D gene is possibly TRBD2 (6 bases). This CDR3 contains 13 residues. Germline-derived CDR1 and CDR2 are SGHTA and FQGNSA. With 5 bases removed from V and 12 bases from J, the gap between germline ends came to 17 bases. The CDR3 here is CASSPSARRGQFF. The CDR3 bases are TGTGCCAGCAGCCCTAGCGCCCGAAGAGGGCAGTTCTTC.

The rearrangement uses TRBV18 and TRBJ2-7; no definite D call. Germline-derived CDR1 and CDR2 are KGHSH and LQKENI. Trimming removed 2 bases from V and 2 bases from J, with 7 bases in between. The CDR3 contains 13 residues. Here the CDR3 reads CASSPKETYEQYF. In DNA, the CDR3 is TGTGCCAGCTCACCAAAGGAAACCTACGAGCAGTACTTC.

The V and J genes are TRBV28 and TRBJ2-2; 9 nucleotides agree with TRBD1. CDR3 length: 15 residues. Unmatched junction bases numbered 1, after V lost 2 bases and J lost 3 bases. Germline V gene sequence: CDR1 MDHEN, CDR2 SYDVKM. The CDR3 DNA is TGTGCCAGCAGTTTAAGACAGGGGGACACCGGGGAGCTGTTTTTT. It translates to CASSLRQGDTGELFF.

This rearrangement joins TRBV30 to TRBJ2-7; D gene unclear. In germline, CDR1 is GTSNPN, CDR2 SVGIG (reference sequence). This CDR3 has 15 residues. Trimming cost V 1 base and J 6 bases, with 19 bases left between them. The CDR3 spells CAWSATVRREGEQYF. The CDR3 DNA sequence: TGTGCCTGGAGTGCCACCGTTCGAAGGGAAGGCGAGCAGTACTTC.

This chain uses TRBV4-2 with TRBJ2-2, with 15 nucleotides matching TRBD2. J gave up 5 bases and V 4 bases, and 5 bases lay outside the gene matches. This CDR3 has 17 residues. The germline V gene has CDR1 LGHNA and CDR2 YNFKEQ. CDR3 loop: CASSLVGTSGGTGELFF. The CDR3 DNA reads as TGTGCCAGCAGCCTGGTGGGGACTAGCGGGGGGACCGGGGAGCTGTTTTTT.

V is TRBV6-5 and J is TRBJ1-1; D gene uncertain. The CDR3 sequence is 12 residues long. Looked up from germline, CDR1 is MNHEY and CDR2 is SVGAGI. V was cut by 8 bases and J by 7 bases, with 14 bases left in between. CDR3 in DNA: TGTGCCAGCCTGAAGGCGTCACTTGAAGCTTTCTTT. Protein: CASLKASLEAFF.

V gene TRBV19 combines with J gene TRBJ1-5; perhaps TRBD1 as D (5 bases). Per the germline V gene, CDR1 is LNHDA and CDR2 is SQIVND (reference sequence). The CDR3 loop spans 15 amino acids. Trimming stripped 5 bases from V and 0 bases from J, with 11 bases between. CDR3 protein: CASSPRGSSNQPQHF. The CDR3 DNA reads TGTGCCAGTAGTCCCCGGGGGAGTAGCAATCAGCCCCAGCATTTT. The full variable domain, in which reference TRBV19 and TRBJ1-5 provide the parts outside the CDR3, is DGGITQSPKYLFRKEGQNVTLSCEQNLNHDAMYWYRQDPGQGLRLIYYSQIVNDFQKGDIAEGYSVSREKKESFPLTVTSAQKNPTAFYLCASSPRGSSNQPQHFGDGTRLSIL.

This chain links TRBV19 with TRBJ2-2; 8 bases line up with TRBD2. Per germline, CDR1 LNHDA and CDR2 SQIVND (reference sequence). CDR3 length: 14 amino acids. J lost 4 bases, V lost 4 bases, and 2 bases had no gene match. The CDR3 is CASSRTSGTGELFF. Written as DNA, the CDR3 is TGTGCCAGTAGTAGAACTAGCGGCACCGGGGAGCTGTTTTTT. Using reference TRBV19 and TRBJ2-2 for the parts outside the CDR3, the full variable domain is DGGITQSPKYLFRKEGQNVTLSCEQNLNHDAMYWYRQDPGQGLRLIYYSQIVNDFQKGDIAEGYSVSREKKESFPLTVTSAQKNPTAFYLCASSRTSGTGELFFGEGSRLTVL.

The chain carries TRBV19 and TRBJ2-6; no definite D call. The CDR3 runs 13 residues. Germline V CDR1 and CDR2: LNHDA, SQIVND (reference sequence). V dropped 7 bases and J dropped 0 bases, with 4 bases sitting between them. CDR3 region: CASTGSGANVLTF. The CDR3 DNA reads TGTGCCAGTACCGGCTCTGGGGCCAACGTCCTGACTTTC.

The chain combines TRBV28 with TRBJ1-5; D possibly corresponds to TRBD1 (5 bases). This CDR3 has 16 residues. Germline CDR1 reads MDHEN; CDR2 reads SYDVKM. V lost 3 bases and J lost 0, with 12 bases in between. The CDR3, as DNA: TGTGCCAGCAGTTTCGTAGGGGCCCCTAGCAATCAGCCCCAGCATTTT. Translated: CASSFVGAPSNQPQHF.

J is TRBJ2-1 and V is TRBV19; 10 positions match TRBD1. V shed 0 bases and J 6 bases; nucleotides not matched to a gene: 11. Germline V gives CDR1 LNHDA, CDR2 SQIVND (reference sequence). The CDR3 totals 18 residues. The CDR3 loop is CASSIDLTGTGVSNEQFF. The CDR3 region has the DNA TGTGCCAGTAGTATAGATCTTACTGGGACAGGGGTTTCCAATGAGCAGTTCTTC.

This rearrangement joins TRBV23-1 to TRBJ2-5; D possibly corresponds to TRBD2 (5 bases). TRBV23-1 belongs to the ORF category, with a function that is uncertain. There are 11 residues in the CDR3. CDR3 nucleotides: TGCGCGAGCCGGGGTCAAGAGACCCAGTACTTC. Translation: CASRGQETQYF.

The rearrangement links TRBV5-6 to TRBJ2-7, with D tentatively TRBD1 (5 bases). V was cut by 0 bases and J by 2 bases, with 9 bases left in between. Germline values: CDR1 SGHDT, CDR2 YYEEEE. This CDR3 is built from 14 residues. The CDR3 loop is CASSLVDSTYEQYF. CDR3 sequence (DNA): TGTGCCAGCAGCTTGGTCGACAGCACCTACGAGCAGTACTTC. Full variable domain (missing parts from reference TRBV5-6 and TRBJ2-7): DAGVTQSPTHLIKTRGQQVTLRCSPKSGHDTVSWYQQALGQGPQFIFQYYEEEERQRGNFPDRFSGHQFPNYSSELNVNALLLGDSALYLCASSLVDSTYEQYFGPGTRLTVT.

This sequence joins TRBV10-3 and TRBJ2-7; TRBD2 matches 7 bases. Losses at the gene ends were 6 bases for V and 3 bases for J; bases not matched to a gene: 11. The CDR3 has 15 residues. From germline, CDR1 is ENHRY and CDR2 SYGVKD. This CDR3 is CAISPAREVNYEQYF. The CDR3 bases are TGTGCCATCAGCCCCGCACGGGAGGTTAACTACGAGCAGTACTTC.

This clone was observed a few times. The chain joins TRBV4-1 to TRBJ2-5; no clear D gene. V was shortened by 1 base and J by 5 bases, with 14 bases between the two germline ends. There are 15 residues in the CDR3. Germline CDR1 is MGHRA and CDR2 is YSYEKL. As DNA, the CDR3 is TGCGCCAGCAGCCAAGGGAACCTCCGGCGGGAGACCCAGTACTTC. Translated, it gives CASSQGNLRRETQYF.

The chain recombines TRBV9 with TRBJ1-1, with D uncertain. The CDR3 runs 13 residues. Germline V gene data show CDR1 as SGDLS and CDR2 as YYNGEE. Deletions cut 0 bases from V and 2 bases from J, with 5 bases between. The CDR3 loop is CASSVVANTEAFF. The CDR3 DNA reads TGTGCCAGCAGCGTAGTGGCAAACACTGAAGCTTTCTTT.

The CDR3 here is CASSFHRGRWAMNTEAFF. CDR3 in DNA: TGTGCCAGCAGCTTCCACAGGGGGCGCTGGGCCATGAACACTGAAGCTTTCTTT. V gene TRBV11-2 combines with J gene TRBJ1-1, with TRBD1 matching 9 bases. V was clipped by 3 bases and J by 0 bases; unmatched bases: 11. The CDR3 runs to 18 residues. Per germline, CDR1 SGHAT and CDR2 FQNNGV.

The CDR3 loop is CASSWDRRANTGELFF. For the CDR3, the DNA is TGTGCCAGCAGCTGGGACAGGAGAGCGAACACCGGGGAGCTGTTTTTT. V is TRBV9 and J is TRBJ2-2; 8 bases fit TRBD1. J gave up 0 bases and V 4 bases, and 5 bases lay outside the gene matches. The CDR3 loop spans 16 amino acids. CDR1 is SGDLS and CDR2 is YYNGEE in the germline V gene. The whole variable domain, remainder taken from reference TRBV9 and TRBJ2-2, is DSGVTQTPKHLITATGQRVTLRCSPRSGDLSVYWYQQSLDQGLQFLIQYYNGEERAKGNILERFSAQQFPDLHSELNLSSLELGDSALYFCASSWDRRANTGELFFGEGSRLTVL.

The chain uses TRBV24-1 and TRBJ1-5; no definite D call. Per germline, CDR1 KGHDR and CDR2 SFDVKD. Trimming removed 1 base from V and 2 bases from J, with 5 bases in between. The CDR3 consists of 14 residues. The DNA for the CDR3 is TGTGCCACCAGTGATTTTCAGGGCAATCAGCCCCAGCATTTT. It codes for CATSDFQGNQPQHF.

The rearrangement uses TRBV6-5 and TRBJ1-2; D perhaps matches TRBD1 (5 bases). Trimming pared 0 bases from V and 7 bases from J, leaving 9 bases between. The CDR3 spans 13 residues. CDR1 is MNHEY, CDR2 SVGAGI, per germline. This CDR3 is CASSYSQGTGYTF. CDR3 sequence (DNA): TGTGCCAGCAGTTACTCGCAGGGAACTGGCTACACCTTC.

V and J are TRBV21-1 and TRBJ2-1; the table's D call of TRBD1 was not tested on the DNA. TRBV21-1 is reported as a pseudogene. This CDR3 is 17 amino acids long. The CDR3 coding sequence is TGTGCCAGCAGCAAAAAGGAGACAGGGCCTACACACGATGAGCAGTTCTTC. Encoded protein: CASSKKETGPTHDEQFF.

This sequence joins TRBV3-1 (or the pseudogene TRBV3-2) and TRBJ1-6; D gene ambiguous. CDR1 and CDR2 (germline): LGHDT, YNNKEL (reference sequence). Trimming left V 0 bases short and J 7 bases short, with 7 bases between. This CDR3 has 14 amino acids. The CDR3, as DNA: TGTGCCAGCAGCCAAGAAATTGGGAATTCACCCCTCCACTTT. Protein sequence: CASSQEIGNSPLHF.

CDR3 residues: CASSPPGLAGGYNEQFF. DNA for the CDR3: TGTGCCAGCAGCCCCCCCGGGCTAGCGGGGGGGTACAATGAGCAGTTCTTC. The rearrangement links TRBV9 to TRBJ2-1, with 12 bases fitting TRBD2. The CDR3 length is 17 residues. Germline V gene sequence: CDR1 SGDLS, CDR2 YYNGEE. J lost 4 bases, V lost 4 bases, and 9 bases had no gene match.

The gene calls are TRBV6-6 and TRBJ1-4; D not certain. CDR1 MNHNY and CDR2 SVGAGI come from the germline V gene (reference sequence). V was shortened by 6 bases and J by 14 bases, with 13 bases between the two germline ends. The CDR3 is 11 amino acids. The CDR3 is CASRQGPWLFF. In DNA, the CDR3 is TGTGCCAGCAGGCAAGGTCCCTGGCTGTTTTTT.

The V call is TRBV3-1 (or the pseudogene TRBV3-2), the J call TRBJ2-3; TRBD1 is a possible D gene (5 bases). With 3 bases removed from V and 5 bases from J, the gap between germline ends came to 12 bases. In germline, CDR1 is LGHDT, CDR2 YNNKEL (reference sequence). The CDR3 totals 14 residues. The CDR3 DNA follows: TGTGCCAGCAGCCACTCCCCGCAGGGAGATACGCAGTATTTT. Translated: CASSHSPQGDTQYF.

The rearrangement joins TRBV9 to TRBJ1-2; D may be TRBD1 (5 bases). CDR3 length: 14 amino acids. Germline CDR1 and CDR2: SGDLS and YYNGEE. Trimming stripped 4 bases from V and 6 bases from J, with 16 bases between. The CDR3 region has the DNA TGTGCCAGCAGCTCTAGCTCAAAGGGGAATGGCTACACCTTC. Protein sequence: CASSSSSKGNGYTF.

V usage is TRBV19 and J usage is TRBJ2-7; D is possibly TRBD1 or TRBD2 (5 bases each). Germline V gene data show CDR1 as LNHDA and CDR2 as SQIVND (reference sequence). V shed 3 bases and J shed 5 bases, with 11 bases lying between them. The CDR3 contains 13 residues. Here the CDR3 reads CASSIGAPDEQYF. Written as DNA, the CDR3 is TGTGCCAGTAGTATCGGGGCGCCCGACGAGCAGTACTTC.

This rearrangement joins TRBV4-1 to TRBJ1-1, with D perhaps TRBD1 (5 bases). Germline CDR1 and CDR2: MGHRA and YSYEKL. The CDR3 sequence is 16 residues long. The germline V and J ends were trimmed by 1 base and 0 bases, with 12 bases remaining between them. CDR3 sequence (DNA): TGCGCCAGCAGCCAAGTGGGGGTAGGGGTGAACACTGAAGCTTTCTTT. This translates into CASSQVGVGVNTEAFF.

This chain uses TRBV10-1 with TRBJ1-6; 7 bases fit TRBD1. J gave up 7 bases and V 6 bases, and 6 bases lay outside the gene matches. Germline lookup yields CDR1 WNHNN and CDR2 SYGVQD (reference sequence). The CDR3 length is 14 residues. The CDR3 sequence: CASSRDRVNSPLHF. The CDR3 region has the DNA TGCGCCAGCAGCCGCGACAGGGTGAATTCACCCCTCCACTTT.

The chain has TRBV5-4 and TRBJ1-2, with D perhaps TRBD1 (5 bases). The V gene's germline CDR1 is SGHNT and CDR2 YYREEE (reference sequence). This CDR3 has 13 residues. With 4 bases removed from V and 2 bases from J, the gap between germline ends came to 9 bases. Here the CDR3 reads CASSRDGNYGYTF. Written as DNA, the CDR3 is TGTGCCAGCAGCCGGGACGGGAACTATGGCTACACCTTC.